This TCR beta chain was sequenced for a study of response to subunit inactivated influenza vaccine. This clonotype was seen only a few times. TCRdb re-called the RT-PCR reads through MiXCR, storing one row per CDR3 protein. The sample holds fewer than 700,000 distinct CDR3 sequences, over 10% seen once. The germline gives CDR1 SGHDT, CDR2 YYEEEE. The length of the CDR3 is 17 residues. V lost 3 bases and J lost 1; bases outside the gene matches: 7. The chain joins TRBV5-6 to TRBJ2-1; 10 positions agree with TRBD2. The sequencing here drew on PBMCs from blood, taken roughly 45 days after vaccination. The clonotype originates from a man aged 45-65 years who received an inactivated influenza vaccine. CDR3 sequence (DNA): TGTGCCAGCAGCTATATTACTAGCGGGGTATCCTACAATGAGCAGTTCTTC. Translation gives CASSYITSGVSYNEQFF. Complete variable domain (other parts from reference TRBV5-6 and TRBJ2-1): DAGVTQSPTHLIKTRGQQVTLRCSPKSGHDTVSWYQQALGQGPQFIFQYYEEEERQRGNFPDRFSGHQFPNYSSELNVNALLLGDSALYLCASSYITSGVSYNEQFFGPGTRLTVL.